The 32 T cell receptor beta chains in this list originate from one sample, sequenced in a study of identifying expanded T cells in peripheral blood. Data came from immunoSEQ multiplex PCR; TCRdb stores just in-frame clones and leaves some out. The repertoire holds approximately 85,000 clones, around 89% seen once, with around a fifth in the top ten. The source material was blood. All receptors derive from a person aged 18 to 70 in good health.

The chain couples TRBV5-1 to TRBJ2-2, with a tentative D call TRBD1 (5 bases). CDR3 size: 14 residues. Germline V gives CDR1 SGHRS, CDR2 YFSETQ. Trimming shortened V by 2 bases and J by 5 bases, and 10 bases separated the two germline ends. The CDR3 loop reads CASSLQTDTGELFF. In nucleotides, the CDR3 is TGCGCCAGCAGCTTACAGACAGATACCGGGGAGCTGTTTTTT.

The chain employs TRBV4-3 and TRBJ1-6; 10 bases fit TRBD1. This CDR3 region has 15 residues. Trimming cost V 3 bases and J 9 bases; bases outside gene matches: 5. Germline assignment: CDR1 LGHNA and CDR2 YSLEER. The CDR3 nucleotides read TGCGCCAGCAGCCAGGCGACAGGGGGCAGTTCACCCCTCCACTTT. This sequence encodes CASSQATGGSSPLHF.

This clone was picked up one time. The chain combines TRBV10-3 with TRBJ2-7; the match to TRBD1 covers 8 bases. This CDR3 spans 13 amino acids. V was pared by 4 bases and J by 7 bases, with 6 bases of the junction left unmatched. Germline-derived CDR1 and CDR2 are ENHRY and SYGVKD. Here the CDR3 DNA reads TGTGCCATCAGTGGTTTACAGGGGGGTGAGCAGTACTTC. This translates into CAISGLQGGEQYF.

V and J are TRBV5-5 and TRBJ1-2; D is possibly TRBD1 (5 bases). With 0 bases removed from V and 4 bases from J, the gap between germline ends came to 10 bases. The CDR3 runs 14 residues. Germline lookup yields CDR1 SGHKS and CDR2 YYEKEE (reference sequence). CDR3 DNA sequence: TGTGCCAGCAGCTTGGTCGGGGGAACCTATGGCTACACCTTC. Translating gives CASSLVGGTYGYTF.

V and J are TRBV7-9 and TRBJ1-6, with 10 bases that match TRBD1. Losses at the gene ends were 6 bases for V and 9 bases for J; bases not matched to a gene: 5. The CDR3 is 14 residues long. From germline, CDR1 is SEHNR and CDR2 FQNEAQ (reference sequence). The CDR3 bases are TGTGCCAGCAGTCCGACAGGGGGCGGTTCACCCCTCCACTTT. As protein: CASSPTGGGSPLHF. Combining the CDR3 with reference TRBV7-9 and TRBJ1-6 gives the whole variable domain DTGVSQNPRHKITKRGQNVTFRCDPISEHNRLYWYRQTLGQGPEFLTYFQNEAQLEKSRLLSDRFSAERPKGSFSTLEIQRTEQGDSAMYLCASSPTGGGSPLHFGNGTRLTVT.

CDR3 DNA: TGTGCCAGCAGCTTTGGTTCGGAGGGCTACACCTTC. Its translation: CASSFGSEGYTF. The rearrangement uses TRBV5-4 and TRBJ1-2; D is uncertain. Deletions cut 2 bases from V and 8 bases from J, with 10 bases between. The CDR3 covers 12 residues. Germline V gene sequence: CDR1 SGHNT, CDR2 YYREEE (reference sequence). The full variable domain, in which reference TRBV5-4 and TRBJ1-2 provide the parts outside the CDR3, is ETGVTQSPTHLIKTRGQQVTLRCSSQSGHNTVSWYQQALGQGPQFIFQYYREEENGRGNFPPRFSGLQFPNYSSELNVNALELDDSALYLCASSFGSEGYTFGSGTRLTVV.

The count of this clone is one. The gene calls are TRBV27 and TRBJ2-1, with a tentative D call TRBD2 (5 bases). CDR1 and CDR2 from the germline V gene are MNHEY and SMNVEV (reference sequence). Between the trimmed V and J ends, which lost 6 bases and 9 bases, there was a span of 15 bases. CDR3 length equals 13 residues. This chain's CDR3 is CASRYTYAGEQFF. For the CDR3, the DNA is TGTGCCAGCAGGTATACTTATGCGGGTGAGCAGTTCTTC.

Details on this clone: Other DNA sequences in this specimen translate into the identical CDR3. J is TRBJ2-7 and V is TRBV7-2; 7 bases fit TRBD1. V dropped 5 bases and J dropped 0; count of bases not matched to a gene: 1. Germline CDR1 and CDR2: SGHTA and FQGNSA. This CDR3 comprises 13 residues. Written as DNA, the CDR3 is TGTGCCAGCAGCAGGGACAGCTCCTACGAGCAGTACTTC. Translating it yields CASSRDSSYEQYF.

This rearrangement joins TRBV18 to TRBJ2-5; 7 nucleotides agree with TRBD1. This CDR3 contains 15 residues. Germline V lookup: CDR1 KGHSH, CDR2 LQKENI. Unmatched junction bases numbered 3, after V lost 1 base and J lost 1 base. The CDR3 protein is CASSPLQGPQETQYF. The CDR3 region has the DNA TGTGCCAGCTCACCACTACAGGGGCCCCAAGAGACCCAGTACTTC.

Only a few counts were recorded for this clone. The genes are TRBV7-2 and TRBJ1-1; no definite D call. The V gene's germline CDR1 is SGHTA and CDR2 FQGNSA. CDR3 length equals 12 residues. V was pared by 5 bases and J by 1 base, with 5 bases between. The CDR3 loop reads CASSTRNTEAFF. The CDR3 DNA follows: TGTGCCAGCAGCACCAGGAACACTGAAGCTTTCTTT. The full variable domain, its missing parts supplied by reference TRBV7-2 and TRBJ1-1, is GAGVSQSPSNKVTEKGKDVELRCDPISGHTALYWYRQSLGQGLEFLIYFQGNSAPDKSGLPSDRFSAERTGGSVSTLTIQRTQQEDSAVYLCASSTRNTEAFFGQGTRLTVV.

This rearrangement joins TRBV13 to TRBJ2-5; D ambiguous. With the DNA end fitting TRBJ2-7 better, the J assignment may be wrong. CDR3 length equals 14 residues. Germline V gene lookup returns CDR1 PRHDT and CDR2 FYEKMQ (reference sequence). The CDR3 reads CASSLGARPYEQYF. CDR3 nucleotide sequence: TGTGCCAGCAGCTTAGGGGCTCGACCCTACGAGCAGTACTTC.

This sequence joins TRBV5-1 and TRBJ1-6; 7 nucleotides line up with TRBD1. The length of the CDR3 is 14 residues. V trimming: 0 bases; J trimming: 9 bases; junction bases outside the gene matches: 3. Germline assignment: CDR1 SGHRS and CDR2 YFSETQ. CDR3: CASSLEQGSSPLHF. DNA for the CDR3: TGCGCCAGCAGCTTGGAACAGGGGAGTTCACCCCTCCACTTT.

The chain carries TRBV23-1 and TRBJ2-7; tentative D call: TRBD2 (6 bases). TRBV23-1 is sorted into the ORF group, with uncertain function. The CDR3 is 13 residues long. V lost 0 bases, J lost 11 bases, and 14 bases lay in between. The CDR3 DNA reads TGCGCCAGCAGTCAATCGTTACCGGGAGCAAAGTACTTC. Residues: CASSQSLPGAKYF.

The chain uses TRBV9 and TRBJ2-2; tentatively, D is TRBD1 or TRBD2 (5 bases each). The CDR3 length is 15 residues. V gave up 4 bases and J gave up 1 base, with 11 bases separating them. Germline CDR1 SGDLS, CDR2 YYNGEE. This CDR3 is CASSPTGRNTGELFF. The CDR3 coding sequence is TGTGCCAGCAGCCCAACGGGACGGAACACCGGGGAGCTGTTTTTT.

This sequence joins TRBV5-4 and TRBJ1-4; D may be TRBD1 (6 bases). The V gene's germline CDR1 is SGHNT and CDR2 YYREEE (reference sequence). The CDR3 has 13 residues. V was cut by 2 bases and J by 8 bases, with 10 bases left in between. As DNA, the CDR3 is TGTGCCAGCAGCTTACAGGGCGGGGAAAAACTGTTTTTT. Protein: CASSLQGGEKLFF.

The chain couples TRBV4-3 to TRBJ1-5, with D possibly being TRBD1 (5 bases). The CDR3 has 15 amino acids. In germline, CDR1 is LGHNA, CDR2 YSLEER. V lost 0 bases, J lost 6 bases, and 12 bases lay in between. CDR3 nucleotide sequence: TGCGCCAGCAGCCAAGATTTGGAGGGACCTCAGCCCCAGCATTTT. Protein: CASSQDLEGPQPQHF.

This rearrangement joins TRBV5-1 to TRBJ2-5; D perhaps matches TRBD2 (6 bases). Trimming pared 0 bases from V and 2 bases from J, leaving 11 bases between. There are 15 residues in the CDR3. CDR1 is SGHRS, CDR2 YFSETQ, per germline. The CDR3 here is CASSLGVSGQETQYF. CDR3 bases: TGCGCCAGCAGCTTGGGGGTTAGCGGACAAGAGACCCAGTACTTC. The full variable domain, completed using reference TRBV5-1 and TRBJ2-5, is KAGVTQTPRYLIKTRGQQVTLSCSPISGHRSVSWYQQTPGQGLQFLFEYFSETQRNKGNFPGRFSGRQFSNSRSEMNVSTLELGDSALYLCASSLGVSGQETQYFGPGTRLLVL.

V is TRBV9 and J is TRBJ2-1; unclear D gene. The CDR3 has 14 amino acids. Germline V lookup: CDR1 SGDLS, CDR2 YYNGEE. Deletions cut 0 bases from V and 9 bases from J, with 13 bases between. In DNA form, the CDR3 reads TGTGCCAGCAGCGTAGGAGGCCCCGGCGGTGAGCAGTTCTTC. Protein sequence: CASSVGGPGGEQFF. Looking up the rest from reference TRBV9 and TRBJ2-1 gives the full variable domain: DSGVTQTPKHLITATGQRVTLRCSPRSGDLSVYWYQQSLDQGLQFLIQYYNGEERAKGNILERFSAQQFPDLHSELNLSSLELGDSALYFCASSVGGPGGEQFFGPGTRLTVL.

This clone was recorded only once. The chain carries TRBV5-1 and TRBJ2-3, with 9 positions matching TRBD2. V gave up 4 bases and J gave up 3 bases; unmatched junction bases: 9. The CDR3 is 16 amino acids. CDR1 is SGHRS, CDR2 YFSETQ, per germline. This chain's CDR3 is CASSRWAGGRTDTQYF. The DNA for the CDR3 is TGCGCCAGCAGCCGATGGGCGGGGGGGCGGACAGATACGCAGTATTTT.

This chain joins TRBV28 and TRBJ2-7; TRBD1 is a possible D gene (7 bases). Germline values: CDR1 MDHEN, CDR2 SYDVKM. The CDR3 spans 14 residues. The V and J ends lost 4 bases and 3 bases respectively, with 13 bases between them. The CDR3 nucleotides are TGTGCCAGCAGTTGGCGACAGGGACTCTACGAGCAGTACTTC. Amino acids: CASSWRQGLYEQYF.

The chain couples TRBV4-3 to TRBJ1-1; D call uncertain. This CDR3 comprises 13 residues. Germline V gives CDR1 LGHNA, CDR2 YSLEER. Trimming took off 4 bases at V and 5 bases at J, with 11 bases between the two ends. The DNA of the CDR3 is TGCGCCAGCAGCCCCTACATGGGGACTGAAGCTTTCTTT. This codes for CASSPYMGTEAFF.

The rearrangement uses TRBV29-1 and TRBJ1-1; D gene unclear. Germline loops: CDR1 SQVTM, CDR2 ANQGSEA. V was cut by 7 bases and J by 0 bases, with 9 bases left in between. There are 12 residues in the CDR3. The CDR3 region has the DNA TGCAGCGGTGGGAGGATGAACACTGAAGCTTTCTTT. Protein sequence: CSGGRMNTEAFF.

The rearrangement joins TRBV5-1 to TRBJ2-3, with a tentative D call TRBD2 (6 bases). CDR3 length equals 14 residues. Germline V gene sequence: CDR1 SGHRS, CDR2 YFSETQ. Deletions cut 2 bases from V and 1 base from J, with 8 bases between. The CDR3 nucleotides read TGCGCCAGCAGCTTAGGGGAGGGCACAGATACGCAGTATTTT. Translation: CASSLGEGTDTQYF.

J is TRBJ1-2 and V is TRBV28; 9 positions match TRBD1. This CDR3 is built from 14 residues. Per germline, CDR1 MDHEN and CDR2 SYDVKM. With 8 bases clipped from V and 4 bases from J, the junction kept 8 bases outside the gene matches. Written as DNA, the CDR3 is TGTGCCAGCTCCCGGACAGGGGCCCTCTATGGCTACACCTTC. It translates to CASSRTGALYGYTF.

The rearrangement uses TRBV28 and TRBJ1-1; D is unresolved. The V end was cut by 0 bases, the J end by 1 base, with 12 bases between. The CDR3 loop spans 16 amino acids. Germline V gene sequence: CDR1 MDHEN, CDR2 SYDVKM. CDR3 bases: TGTGCCAGCAGTTTATGGGCGGCCGCGGAGAACACTGAAGCTTTCTTT. Protein product: CASSLWAAAENTEAFF.

This chain links TRBV23-1 with TRBJ1-4; no clear D. TRBV23-1 is an open reading frame, and its role is uncertain. V dropped 0 bases and J dropped 8 bases, with 16 bases sitting between them. The CDR3 runs 16 residues. CDR3 nucleotide sequence: TGCGCCAGCAGTCAATCGGAAGAGGTGGCTTACGAAAAACTGTTTTTT. This translates into CASSQSEEVAYEKLFF.

The chain combines TRBV19 with TRBJ1-2, with D unresolved. CDR3 size: 13 residues. Germline V CDR1 and CDR2: LNHDA, SQIVND (reference sequence). The ends were cut back, 8 bases at V and 0 bases at J, with 10 bases in the middle. CDR3 amino acids: CASSVGANYGYTF. The CDR3 DNA reads TGTGCCAGTTCGGTCGGAGCTAACTATGGCTACACCTTC.

The chain couples TRBV29-1 to TRBJ1-5; no reliable D call. Germline-derived CDR1 and CDR2 are SQVTM and ANQGSEA. The CDR3 loop spans 13 amino acids. V was trimmed by 4 bases and J by 2 bases, leaving 9 bases between them. CDR3 in amino acids: CSVGEGGNQPQHF. CDR3 in DNA: TGCAGCGTTGGAGAGGGCGGCAATCAGCCCCAGCATTTT. The full variable domain, in which reference TRBV29-1 and TRBJ1-5 provide the parts outside the CDR3, is SAVISQKPSRDICQRGTSLTIQCQVDSQVTMMFWYRQQPGQSLTLIATANQGSEATYESGFVIDKFPISRPNLTFSTLTVSNMSPEDSSIYLCSVGEGGNQPQHFGDGTRLSIL.

V gene TRBV19 combines with J gene TRBJ1-1, with 7 bases lining up with TRBD1. CDR1 is LNHDA, CDR2 SQIVND, per germline (reference sequence). CDR3 length: 17 residues. V lost 7 bases and J lost 4; bases outside the gene matches: 18. The CDR3 loop reads CASILNGRDSRVTEAFF. The DNA of the CDR3 is TGTGCCAGTATTCTAAACGGTAGGGACAGCCGGGTCACTGAAGCTTTCTTT.

This chain links TRBV29-1 with TRBJ1-1; D may be TRBD1 (5 bases). From germline, CDR1 is SQVTM and CDR2 ANQGSEA. The CDR3 totals 10 residues. Trimming took 4 bases from V and 10 from J, leaving 10 bases between them. CDR3 in amino acids: CSVAQGLAFF. In DNA, the CDR3 is TGCAGCGTTGCCCAGGGCCTAGCTTTCTTT.

The CDR3 spells CASSIFGDPMNTEAFF. The CDR3, as DNA: TGTGCCAGTAGTATATTTGGGGATCCCATGAACACTGAAGCTTTCTTT. V and J are TRBV19 and TRBJ1-1, with D unresolved. V shed 2 bases and J shed 0 bases, with 13 bases lying between them. This CDR3 is 16 amino acids long. In germline, CDR1 is LNHDA, CDR2 SQIVND (reference sequence).

This clone was observed a single time. This chain uses TRBV5-6 with TRBJ2-7; no firm D call. Germline V gives CDR1 SGHDT, CDR2 YYEEEE. V was trimmed by 0 bases and J by 0 bases, leaving 13 bases between them. This CDR3 region has 16 residues. The CDR3 bases are TGTGCCAGCAGCTTGGGGGCGTGGCTAGGCTCCTACGAGCAGTACTTC. Translation: CASSLGAWLGSYEQYF.